These 18 T cell receptor beta chains came from one sample sequenced in a study of shared clonotypes between healthy human individuals. The data were produced by immunoSEQ multiplex PCR, yet TCRdb's version contains in-frame clones alone and is incomplete. The sample lists about 1 million clones; 60% to 80% were seen once. The sequencing sample was made of memory CD4+ T cells sorted from blood. Subset noted: CD45RA-negative fraction. The origin of the receptors is a man younger than 35 in good health.

In regard to this clone: This may be a read error, as it is one base from a much larger clone. The gene calls are TRBV5-5 and TRBJ2-5, with 7 bases fitting TRBD1. The length of the CDR3 is 14 residues. Looked up from germline, CDR1 is SGHKS and CDR2 is YYEKEE (reference sequence). The junction had 1 base not matched to a gene; V was cut back by 0 bases and J by 2 bases. The CDR3 DNA follows: TGTGCCAGCAGCTTGGGCAGGGGGCAAGAGACCCAGTACTTC. Protein: CASSLGRGQETQYF.

The chain combines TRBV19 with TRBJ1-5; 9 nucleotides agree with TRBD1. Trimming took 6 bases from V and 0 from J; bases not matched to a gene: 15. The CDR3 contains 19 residues. CDR1 LNHDA and CDR2 SQIVND come from the germline V gene (reference sequence). The DNA for the CDR3 is TGTGCCAGTAGGGCTAGACCCGGGACAGGGACATATAGCAATCAGCCCCAGCATTTT. This sequence encodes CASRARPGTGTYSNQPQHF.

The rearrangement links TRBV15 to TRBJ1-5; D uncertain. Trimming took 0 bases from V and 6 from J, leaving 12 bases between them. Per germline, CDR1 LNHNV and CDR2 YYDKDF (reference sequence). The CDR3 extends over 15 amino acids. The DNA of the CDR3 is TGTGCCACCAGCAGAGATTTCGGTTTGGGTCAGCCCCAGCATTTT. This translates into CATSRDFGLGQPQHF. Full variable domain (remainder filled in from reference TRBV15 and TRBJ1-5): DAMVIQNPRYQVTQFGKPVTLSCSQTLNHNVMYWYQQKSSQAPKLLFHYYDKDFNNEADTPDNFQSRRPNTSFCFLDIRSPGLGDTAMYLCATSRDFGLGQPQHFGDGTRLSIL.

This clone showed up just once. The chain has TRBV2 and TRBJ1-2; D call uncertain. Germline V CDR1 and CDR2: SNHLY, FYNNEI. This CDR3 contains 12 residues. Trimming took 6 bases from V and 1 from J, leaving 6 bases between them. As DNA, the CDR3 is TGTGCCAGCAGCCAGGATAACTATGGCTACACCTTC. Its translation: CASSQDNYGYTF.

The sample holds one count of this clone. A far larger clone is one base from this, pointing to a likely read error. The chain is built from TRBV6-6 and TRBJ2-5, with 12 nucleotides matching TRBD1. Germline V gives CDR1 MNHNY, CDR2 SVGAGI (reference sequence). The CDR3 length is 16 residues. The CDR3: CAGSSSGTGGAETQYF. Here the CDR3 DNA reads TGTGCCGGCAGTTCATCCGGGACAGGGGGCGCGGAGACCCAGTACTTC.

The chain carries TRBV4-1 and TRBJ2-5; D might be TRBD2 (5 bases). The J call may be in error: the DNA end matches TRBJ2-7 better. The V gene's germline CDR1 is MGHRA and CDR2 YSYEKL. The CDR3 loop spans 14 amino acids. The DNA for the CDR3 is TGCGCCAGCAGCCAAGGAGGGAGAGGGCGCGAGCAGTACTTC. This translates into CASSQGGRGREQYF.

The V and J genes are TRBV6-5 and TRBJ1-2; D is perhaps TRBD1 (6 bases). The V gene lost 0 bases and the J gene lost 5 bases, with 10 bases spanning the gap. CDR3 length: 14 residues. Germline loops: CDR1 MNHEY, CDR2 SVGAGI. CDR3 sequence (DNA): TGTGCCAGCAGTTACTCACAGGGCACTTATGGCTACACCTTC. Protein sequence: CASSYSQGTYGYTF.

The genes are TRBV2 and TRBJ2-1; 10 bases agree with TRBD1. The CDR3 contains 15 residues. From germline, CDR1 is SNHLY and CDR2 FYNNEI. The J segment lost 0 bases and the V segment lost 6 bases, leaving 2 bases of the junction unmatched. DNA for the CDR3: TGTGCCAGCAGGTGGGACAGGGGCTCCTACAATGAGCAGTTCTTC. It yields the protein CASRWDRGSYNEQFF.

The chain couples TRBV30 to TRBJ1-6, with a weak D call TRBD1 (5 bases). The CDR3 consists of 15 residues. In germline, CDR1 is GTSNPN, CDR2 SVGIG (reference sequence). V was trimmed by 0 bases and J by 9 bases, leaving 15 bases between them. CDR3: CAWSVGGGTGSPLHF. The CDR3 DNA follows: TGTGCCTGGAGTGTAGGAGGAGGGACTGGTTCACCCCTCCACTTT.

This clone was observed once. The rearrangement joins TRBV29-1 to TRBJ2-7; no clear D. The CDR3 runs to 11 residues. The V end lost 2 bases, the J end lost 3 bases, and 5 bases lay between the germline ends. Looked up from germline, CDR1 is SQVTM and CDR2 is ANQGSEA. The CDR3 nucleotides read TGCAGCGTTGAAAACGACTACGAGCAGTACTTC. This codes for CSVENDYEQYF.

The chain joins TRBV10-3 to TRBJ2-3; possible D gene TRBD1, 6 bases. V lost 5 bases and J 2 bases, leaving 14 bases between the germline ends. The CDR3 is 15 amino acids. Looked up from germline, CDR1 is ENHRY and CDR2 is SYGVKD. The CDR3: CAISRNRENTDTQYF. The CDR3 bases are TGTGCCATCAGTAGGAACAGGGAGAACACAGATACGCAGTATTTT.

The J gene is TRBJ2-3, the V gene TRBV18, with D possibly being TRBD2 (9 bases). Germline CDR1 is KGHSH and CDR2 is LQKENI. With 4 bases removed from V and 5 bases from J, the gap between germline ends came to 31 bases. This CDR3 has 20 residues. The CDR3: CASSQTGASLISGSGDTQYF. The CDR3 nucleotides are TGTGCCAGCTCACAGACAGGGGCGTCTCTGATTAGCGGGAGCGGAGATACGCAGTATTTT.

The chain recombines TRBV6-5 with TRBJ1-6; D may be TRBD1 (5 bases). CDR3 length equals 14 residues. Trimming left V 4 bases short and J 7 bases short, with 11 bases between. The germline CDR1 and CDR2 sequences are MNHEY and SVGAGI. Here the CDR3 reads CASSWLGGNSPLHF. The DNA of the CDR3 is TGTGCCAGCAGTTGGCTTGGGGGGAATTCACCCCTCCACTTT.

This chain links TRBV5-5 with TRBJ2-7, with TRBD1 as a possible D gene (6 bases). The CDR3 is made up of 14 amino acids. Trimming shortened V by 5 bases and J by 2 bases, and 14 bases separated the two germline ends. Looked up from germline, CDR1 is SGHKS and CDR2 is YYEKEE (reference sequence). CDR3 amino acids: CASSLDRIAYEQYF. The CDR3, as DNA: TGTGCCAGCAGTCTTGACAGGATCGCCTACGAGCAGTACTTC. The full variable domain, its missing parts supplied by reference TRBV5-5 and TRBJ2-7, is DAGVTQSPTHLIKTRGQQVTLRCSPISGHKSVSWYQQVLGQGPQFIFQYYEKEERGRGNFPDRFSARQFPNYSSELNVNALLLGDSALYLCASSLDRIAYEQYFGPGTRLTVT.

The count of this clone is one. The V and J genes are TRBV19 and TRBJ2-7, with a weak D call TRBD1 (6 bases). V gave up 5 bases and J gave up 2 bases, with 10 bases separating them. Looked up from germline, CDR1 is LNHDA and CDR2 is SQIVND (reference sequence). CDR3 size: 13 residues. The CDR3 protein is CASSSGDAYEQYF. Written as DNA, the CDR3 is TGTGCCAGTAGTTCAGGGGACGCCTACGAGCAGTACTTC.

This clone has just one count. The J gene is TRBJ2-5, the V gene TRBV6-5, with D hard to call. Germline loops: CDR1 MNHEY, CDR2 SVGAGI. V gave up 3 bases and J gave up 4 bases, with 6 bases separating them. The CDR3 runs to 12 residues. CDR3 sequence: CASSYPGETQYF. CDR3 coding DNA: TGTGCCAGCAGTTATCCGGGAGAGACCCAGTACTTC.

The rearrangement joins TRBV7-2 to TRBJ2-7; D is undetermined. This CDR3 has 13 amino acids. Trimming pared 6 bases from V and 5 bases from J, leaving 14 bases between. CDR1 is SGHTA, CDR2 FQGNSA, per germline. As DNA, the CDR3 is TGTGCCAGCAGACCTTATAAGTCGAACGAGCAGTACTTC. Residues: CASRPYKSNEQYF.

The V call is TRBV15, the J call TRBJ1-5; 8 nucleotides line up with TRBD1. J gave up 6 bases and V 5 bases, and 6 bases lay outside the gene matches. Germline CDR1 reads LNHNV; CDR2 reads YYDKDF (reference sequence). There are 14 residues in the CDR3. CDR3 residues: CATSGQGWGQPQHF. Written as DNA, the CDR3 is TGTGCCACCAGCGGACAGGGTTGGGGTCAGCCCCAGCATTTT.